These 22 T cell receptor beta chains came from one sample sequenced in a study of blood T cell repertoires in COVID-19. The method was immunoSEQ multiplex PCR; TCRdb's version includes in-frame clones alone and lacks a portion of them. Among around 50,000 clones listed, around 90% were seen once. Material: peripheral blood. The source of these receptors is a man in his fifties or sixties with acute or convalescent COVID-19.

The chain uses TRBV4-3 and TRBJ2-3; TRBD1 might be the D (5 bases). The CDR3 runs to 15 residues. The V gene's germline CDR1 is LGHNA and CDR2 YSLEER. The V end lost 3 bases, the J end lost 1 base, and 11 bases lay between the germline ends. The DNA of the CDR3 is TGCGCCAGCAGCCACCAGGGTTTCGGCACAGATACGCAGTATTTT. Residues: CASSHQGFGTDTQYF.

The chain has TRBV3-1 (or the pseudogene TRBV3-2) and TRBJ2-4; 10 bases line up with TRBD1. Germline loops: CDR1 LGHDT, CDR2 YNNKEL (reference sequence). The V segment lost 5 bases and the J segment 2 bases; nucleotides outside the gene matches: 6. This CDR3 contains 16 residues. The CDR3 here is CASSFRDRGSKNIQYF. The CDR3 nucleotides read TGTGCCAGCAGCTTCCGGGACAGGGGATCCAAAAACATTCAGTACTTC.

The chain carries TRBV11-1 and TRBJ2-7; 11 bases match TRBD1. Trimming took 5 bases from V and 3 from J; bases not matched to a gene: 3. From germline, CDR1 is SGHAT and CDR2 FQDESV (reference sequence). This CDR3 is built from 14 residues. The CDR3 spells CASSMGQGVYEQYF. CDR3 sequence (DNA): TGTGCCAGCAGCATGGGACAGGGGGTCTACGAGCAGTACTTC.

The chain employs TRBV6-2 or TRBV6-3 and TRBJ2-3; possible D gene TRBD1, 5 bases. V dropped 0 bases and J dropped 11 bases, with 9 bases sitting between them. Per the germline V gene, CDR1 is MNHEY and CDR2 is SVGEGT. The CDR3 has 12 residues. CDR3 nucleotides: TGTGCCAGCAGTTACTCTAAGGGGAAGCAGTATTTT. This sequence encodes CASSYSKGKQYF.

This chain links TRBV5-1 with TRBJ2-1; 8 bases are shared with TRBD1. This CDR3 spans 15 amino acids. From germline, CDR1 is SGHRS and CDR2 YFSETQ. V shed 1 base and J 9 bases; nucleotides not matched to a gene: 9. CDR3 in DNA: TGCGCCAGCAGCTTGAGGACAGGGTCTGAGGCTGAGCAGTTCTTC. Protein: CASSLRTGSEAEQFF.

V usage is TRBV7-2 and J usage is TRBJ2-5, with D possibly matching TRBD2 (5 bases). Germline V CDR1 and CDR2: SGHTA, FQGNSA. The V and J ends lost 5 bases and 1 base respectively, with 14 bases between them. The CDR3 extends over 15 amino acids. The CDR3 loop is CASSLPTLAQETQYF. In DNA, the CDR3 is TGTGCCAGCAGCCTCCCCACCCTAGCCCAAGAGACCCAGTACTTC.

This clone was recorded only once. The genes are TRBV4-3 and TRBJ1-2, with 10 bases identical to TRBD1. CDR1 and CDR2 from the germline V gene are LGHNA and YSLEER. Trimming took 0 bases from V and 2 from J; bases not matched to a gene: 12. The CDR3 has 19 residues. As DNA, the CDR3 is TGCGCCAGCAGCCAAGAAACGGGTGGACCGGGACAGGGGAACTATGGCTACACCTTC. As protein: CASSQETGGPGQGNYGYTF.

This clone has just one count. The V and J genes are TRBV18 and TRBJ1-5, with 8 bases lining up with TRBD1. Trimming cost V 6 bases and J 2 bases; bases outside gene matches: 3. The CDR3 length is 14 residues. CDR1 and CDR2 from the germline V gene are KGHSH and LQKENI. The CDR3 here is CASSPTGGNQPQHF. CDR3 bases: TGTGCCAGCTCCCCGACAGGGGGCAATCAGCCCCAGCATTTT.

The chain uses TRBV7-8 and TRBJ2-7; the D gene is possibly TRBD2 (6 bases). The CDR3 covers 15 residues. In germline, CDR1 is SGHVS, CDR2 FQNEAQ. Trimming pared 6 bases from V and 3 bases from J, leaving 18 bases between. As DNA, the CDR3 is TGTGCCAGCAGGCAAAGTAGCGGAGACCTCTACGAGCAGTACTTC. Residues: CASRQSSGDLYEQYF.

The chain recombines TRBV11-3 with TRBJ2-1, with a possible D match to TRBD1 (5 bases). Germline CDR1 SGHNT, CDR2 YENEEA. The CDR3 length is 14 residues. V lost 7 bases, J lost 2 bases, and 12 bases lay in between. CDR3 DNA sequence: TGTGCCAGCAACATTGGACAAGCCTACAATGAGCAGTTCTTC. The encoded protein is CASNIGQAYNEQFF. Full variable domain (rest looked up from reference TRBV11-3 and TRBJ2-1): EAGVVQSPRYKIIEKKQPVAFWCNPISGHNTLYWYLQNLGQGPELLIRYENEEAVDDSQLPKDRFSAERLKGVDSTLKIQPAELGDSAVYLCASNIGQAYNEQFFGPGTRLTVL.

This chain joins TRBV19 and TRBJ2-3; TRBD1 agrees at 8 bases. Germline-derived CDR1 and CDR2 are LNHDA and SQIVND (reference sequence). V was clipped by 5 bases and J by 4 bases; unmatched bases: 11. The CDR3 covers 16 residues. CDR3 in amino acids: CASSGVRTGSPDTQYF. The CDR3 DNA is TGTGCCAGTAGTGGGGTCAGGACAGGGTCCCCAGATACGCAGTATTTT.

This clone appeared a few times. V gene TRBV19 combines with J gene TRBJ1-1; 8 bases agree with TRBD1. V shed 5 bases, J shed 5 bases, and the junction held 10 bases outside the gene matches. Germline-derived CDR1 and CDR2 are LNHDA and SQIVND (reference sequence). CDR3 length: 15 residues. CDR3 region: CASSSQGGGQTEAFF. The CDR3 region has the DNA TGTGCCAGTAGTTCACAGGGGGGAGGTCAAACTGAAGCTTTCTTT.

This clone was seen only once. The rearrangement uses TRBV7-2 and TRBJ2-7; 7 positions agree with TRBD2. This CDR3 spans 15 amino acids. V gave up 5 bases and J gave up 0 bases; unmatched junction bases: 7. CDR1 and CDR2 from the germline V gene are SGHTA and FQGNSA. The CDR3 bases are TGTGCCAGCAGCCTCGCCGGGACTACCTCCTACGAGCAGTACTTC. Amino acids: CASSLAGTTSYEQYF.

The chain employs TRBV30 and TRBJ1-3, with no clear D. V lost 2 bases and J 1 base, leaving 9 bases between the germline ends. Germline-derived CDR1 and CDR2 are GTSNPN and SVGIG (reference sequence). The CDR3 runs 14 residues. CDR3 loop: CAWSPGVSGNTIYF. In DNA, the CDR3 is TGTGCCTGGAGTCCCGGGGTTTCTGGAAACACCATATATTTT.

This clone was counted a few times. The V and J genes are TRBV9 and TRBJ2-5; D is perhaps TRBD2 (6 bases). Trimming pared 4 bases from V and 2 bases from J, leaving 30 bases between. The CDR3 loop spans 20 amino acids. Germline-derived CDR1 and CDR2 are SGDLS and YYNGEE. The DNA of the CDR3 is TGTGCCAGCAGCCGAGGCGTGGGGACTCCACTGCCCCAATTACAAGAGACCCAGTACTTC. Protein sequence: CASSRGVGTPLPQLQETQYF.

The rearrangement links TRBV4-2 to TRBJ1-6, with D hard to call. Trimming left V 4 bases short and J 7 bases short, with 11 bases between. CDR1 and CDR2 (germline): LGHNA, YNFKEQ. This CDR3 spans 14 amino acids. This CDR3 reads CASSPVTGNSPLHF. In DNA form, the CDR3 reads TGTGCCAGCAGCCCTGTGACGGGGAATTCACCCCTCCACTTT.

The V call is TRBV5-1, the J call TRBJ2-7; a possible D gene is TRBD1 (5 bases). The CDR3 consists of 15 residues. Trimming removed 5 bases from V and 5 bases from J, with 20 bases in between. Germline assignment: CDR1 SGHRS and CDR2 YFSETQ. CDR3 region: CASSQQGRGFDEQYF. CDR3 DNA sequence: TGCGCCAGCAGTCAGCAGGGTAGAGGCTTCGACGAGCAGTACTTC.

V gene TRBV7-2 combines with J gene TRBJ1-1; D possibly corresponds to TRBD1 (6 bases). The CDR3 sequence is 13 residues long. Per germline, CDR1 SGHTA and CDR2 FQGNSA. The V end was cut by 7 bases, the J end by 8 bases, with 17 bases between. The CDR3 here is CASILDSRGEAFF. Written as DNA, the CDR3 is TGTGCCAGCATCCTGGACAGCCGGGGAGAAGCTTTCTTT.

J is TRBJ1-3 and V is TRBV7-9, with D maybe TRBD1 (6 bases). Germline V gene data show CDR1 as SEHNR and CDR2 as FQNEAQ (reference sequence). The germline V and J ends were trimmed by 5 bases and 4 bases, with 18 bases remaining between them. The length of the CDR3 is 16 residues. In DNA, the CDR3 is TGTGCCAGCAGCCCCGGTTCCCAGGGGACAGGAAACACCATATATTTT. It encodes CASSPGSQGTGNTIYF.

The genes are TRBV6-6 and TRBJ2-7, with 13 positions matching TRBD2. Germline CDR1 and CDR2: MNHNY and SVGAGI (reference sequence). This CDR3 spans 19 amino acids. The V gene end was trimmed by 5 bases and the J gene end by 2 bases; junction bases not matched to a gene: 15. DNA of the CDR3: TGTGCCAGCAGTCCCCGGCCGGGACTAGCGGGACAGAATCCCTACGAGCAGTACTTC. Its protein is CASSPRPGLAGQNPYEQYF.

V usage is TRBV6-4 and J usage is TRBJ1-2, with D possibly matching TRBD1 (5 bases). This CDR3 contains 12 residues. Germline loops: CDR1 MRHNA, CDR2 SNTAGT. Trimming pared 6 bases from V and 7 bases from J, leaving 12 bases between. The DNA for the CDR3 is TGTGCCAGCAGGGAGGGGATAGGTGGCTACACCTTC. This sequence encodes CASREGIGGYTF.

The rearrangement uses TRBV5-1 and TRBJ2-1, with 8 bases lining up with TRBD1. Trimming cost V 7 bases and J 10 bases; bases outside gene matches: 22. CDR3 length equals 17 residues. Germline V gives CDR1 SGHRS, CDR2 YFSETQ. CDR3 in amino acids: CASSPSPQGDGVGEQFF. In nucleotides, the CDR3 is TGCGCCAGCTCCCCCTCTCCACAGGGGGACGGGGTCGGCGAGCAGTTCTTC. Drawing the rest from reference TRBV5-1 and TRBJ2-1, the complete variable domain is KAGVTQTPRYLIKTRGQQVTLSCSPISGHRSVSWYQQTPGQGLQFLFEYFSETQRNKGNFPGRFSGRQFSNSRSEMNVSTLELGDSALYLCASSPSPQGDGVGEQFFGPGTRLTVL.